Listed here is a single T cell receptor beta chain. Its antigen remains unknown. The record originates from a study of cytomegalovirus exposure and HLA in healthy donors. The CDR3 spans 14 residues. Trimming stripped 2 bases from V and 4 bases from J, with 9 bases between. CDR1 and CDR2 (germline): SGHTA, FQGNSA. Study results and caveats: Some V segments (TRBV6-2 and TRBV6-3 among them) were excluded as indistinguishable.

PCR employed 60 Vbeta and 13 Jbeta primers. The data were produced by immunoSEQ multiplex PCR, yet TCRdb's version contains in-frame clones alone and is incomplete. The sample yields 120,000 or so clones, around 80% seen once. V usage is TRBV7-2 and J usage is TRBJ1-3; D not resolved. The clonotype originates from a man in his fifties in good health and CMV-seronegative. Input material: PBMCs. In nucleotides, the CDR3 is TGTGCCAGCAGCTTAAACGCGGGGGGAAACACCATATATTTT. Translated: CASSLNAGGNTIYF.